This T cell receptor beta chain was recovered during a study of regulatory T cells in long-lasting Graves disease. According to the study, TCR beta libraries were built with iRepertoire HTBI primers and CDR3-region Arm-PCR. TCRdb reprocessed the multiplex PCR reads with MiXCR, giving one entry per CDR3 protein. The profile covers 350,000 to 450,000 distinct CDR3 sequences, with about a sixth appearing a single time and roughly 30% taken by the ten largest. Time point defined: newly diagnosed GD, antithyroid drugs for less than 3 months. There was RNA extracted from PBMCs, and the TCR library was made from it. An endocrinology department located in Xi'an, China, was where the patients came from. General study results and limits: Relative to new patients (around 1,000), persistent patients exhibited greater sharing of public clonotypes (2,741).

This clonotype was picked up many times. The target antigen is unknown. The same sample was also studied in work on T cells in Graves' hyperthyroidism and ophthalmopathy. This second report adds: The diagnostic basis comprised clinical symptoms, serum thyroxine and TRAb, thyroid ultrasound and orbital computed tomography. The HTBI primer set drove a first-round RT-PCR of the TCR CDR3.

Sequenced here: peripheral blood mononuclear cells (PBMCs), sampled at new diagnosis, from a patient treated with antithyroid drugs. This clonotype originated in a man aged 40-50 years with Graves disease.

The chain's CDR3 is CASSLANRDGYTF. As DNA, the CDR3 is TGTGCCAGCAGCTTAGCTAATAGGGATGGCTACACCTTC. The rearrangement joins TRBV7-9 to TRBJ1-2, with D uncertain. Germline V gene data show CDR1 as SEHNR and CDR2 as FQNEAQ (reference sequence). Trimming pared 0 bases from V and 6 bases from J, leaving 8 bases between. The CDR3 extends over 13 amino acids.